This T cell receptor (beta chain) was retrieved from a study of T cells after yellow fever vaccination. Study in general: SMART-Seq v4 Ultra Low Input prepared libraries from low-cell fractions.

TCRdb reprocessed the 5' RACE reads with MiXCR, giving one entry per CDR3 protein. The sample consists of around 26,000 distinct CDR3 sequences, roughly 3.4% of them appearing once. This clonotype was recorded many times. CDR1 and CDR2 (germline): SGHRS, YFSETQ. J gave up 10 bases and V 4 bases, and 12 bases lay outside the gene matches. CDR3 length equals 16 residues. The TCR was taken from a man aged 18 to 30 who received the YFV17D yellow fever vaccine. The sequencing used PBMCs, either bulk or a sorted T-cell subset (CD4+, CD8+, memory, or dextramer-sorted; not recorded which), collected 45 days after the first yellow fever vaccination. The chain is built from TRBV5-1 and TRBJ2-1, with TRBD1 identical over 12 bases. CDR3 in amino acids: CASSPGSGQGAKEQFF. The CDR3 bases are TGCGCCAGCAGCCCCGGGTCGGGACAGGGGGCAAAGGAGCAGTTCTTC.